Listed here are 12 T cell receptor beta chains from one sample, sequenced in a study of CD8 T cells in ankylosing spondylitis. TCRdb passed the 5' RACE reads through MiXCR, listing each CDR3 protein once. Here the sample spans under 250,000 distinct CDR3 sequences, 8% to 9% being singletons. Material for sequencing was blood, either unsorted or a sorted T cell fraction (not recorded which). Receptors were obtained from a female donor with ankylosing spondylitis or in good health (not recorded which).

The gene calls are TRBV7-2 and TRBJ2-5; TRBD2 is a possible D gene (7 bases). The V gene's germline CDR1 is SGHTA and CDR2 FQGNSA. V gave up 2 bases and J gave up 3 bases, with 16 bases separating them. The CDR3 contains 16 residues. The CDR3 DNA reads TGTGCCAGCAGCTTAAGGGGGGGGTACTTGAAAGAGACCCAGTACTTC. It encodes CASSLRGGYLKETQYF.

This clonotype was seen ten or more times. J is TRBJ2-3 and V is TRBV10-2; 7 positions match TRBD2. The CDR3 loop spans 15 amino acids. V gave up 2 bases and J gave up 2 bases; unmatched junction bases: 4. Germline V gives CDR1 WSHSY, CDR2 SAAADI. CDR3 DNA sequence: TGCGCCAGCAGTGAGGAGCGGGATTTCACAGATACGCAGTATTTT. Its translation is CASSEERDFTDTQYF.

This chain connects TRBV2 to TRBJ2-1; 10 bases are shared with TRBD2. The CDR3 sequence is 13 residues long. J gave up 5 bases and V 10 bases, and 5 bases lay outside the gene matches. Germline V CDR1 and CDR2: SNHLY, FYNNEI. The CDR3 protein is CATRTSGHNEQFF. Written as DNA, the CDR3 is TGTGCCACCCGGACTAGCGGTCACAATGAGCAGTTCTTC.

This clonotype has ten or more counts. V and J are TRBV20-1 and TRBJ1-1; D might be TRBD1 (6 bases). CDR3 length equals 15 residues. Trimming removed 3 bases at V and 0 bases at J, with 14 bases between. Looked up from germline, CDR1 is DFQATT and CDR2 is SNEGSKA (reference sequence). CDR3 amino acids: CSARGLTGMNTEAFF. CDR3 DNA sequence: TGCAGTGCTAGGGGTTTGACAGGAATGAACACTGAAGCTTTCTTT.

This clonotype has a count of ten or more. The rearrangement links TRBV12-3 or TRBV12-4 to TRBJ2-2; D gene unclear. CDR3 length: 12 residues. V lost 6 bases and J lost 5, with 7 bases in between. CDR3 amino acids: CASRQLTGELFF. In DNA, the CDR3 is TGTGCCAGCAGACAATTAACCGGGGAGCTGTTTTTT.

This clonotype was seen at least ten times. J is TRBJ2-7 and V is TRBV13, with TRBD2 matching over 8 bases. J lost 5 bases, V lost 2 bases, and 5 bases had no gene match. Per the germline V gene, CDR1 is PRHDT and CDR2 is FYEKMQ (reference sequence). The CDR3 has 14 residues. DNA for the CDR3: TGTGCCAGCAGCTTAATGACGGGAGGGGACGAGCAGTACTTC. Its protein product is CASSLMTGGDEQYF.

For this clonotype: A much bigger clone sits one base away, suggesting this may be a read error. The V gene is TRBV7-2, the J gene TRBJ2-1; no clear D gene. The CDR3 consists of 14 residues. Trimming stripped 1 base from V and 9 bases from J, with 13 bases between. Germline V lookup: CDR1 SGHTA, CDR2 FQGNSA. CDR3 protein: CASSLDWQRTEQFF. CDR3 sequence (DNA): TGTGCCAGCAGCTTAGATTGGCAGAGGACTGAGCAGTTCTTC.

This clonotype was detected ten times or more. This rearrangement joins TRBV9 to TRBJ2-7; D remains unclear. V dropped 0 bases and J dropped 5 bases, with 9 bases sitting between them. CDR1 is SGDLS, CDR2 YYNGEE, per germline. The CDR3 spans 13 residues. DNA of the CDR3: TGTGCCAGCAGCGTAGAACAGTGGGACGAGCAGTACTTC. Residues: CASSVEQWDEQYF.

This clonotype was counted once. Since a much larger clone is just one base distant, this may be a read error. The chain employs TRBV7-9 and TRBJ2-1, with a possible D match to TRBD1 (6 bases). This CDR3 spans 15 amino acids. Germline V CDR1 and CDR2: SEHNR, FQNEAQ (reference sequence). The CDR3 nucleotides are TGTGTCAGCAGTAGGGGGACCATCGCCTCCAATGAGCAGTTCTTC. It is translated as CVSSRGTIASNEQFF.

This clonotype was recorded at least ten times. The rearrangement joins TRBV20-1 to TRBJ2-7; D remains ambiguous. Germline values: CDR1 DFQATT, CDR2 SNEGSKA (reference sequence). The CDR3 is made up of 14 amino acids. V dropped 0 bases and J dropped 3 bases, with 12 bases sitting between them. The CDR3 sequence: CSARERGKDYEQYF. The CDR3 region has the DNA TGCAGTGCTAGAGAGAGAGGAAAGGACTACGAGCAGTACTTC.

The sample holds a few counts of this clonotype. The V gene is TRBV7-9, the J gene TRBJ2-1; 8 nucleotides align to TRBD2. The CDR3 has 16 residues. CDR1 and CDR2 from the germline V gene are SEHNR and FQNEAQ (reference sequence). Unmatched junction bases numbered 16, after V lost 7 bases and J lost 8 bases. CDR3 region: CASTPGDGTRFDEQFF. CDR3 in DNA: TGTGCCAGCACCCCCGGAGACGGGACTAGGTTCGATGAGCAGTTCTTC.

This chain links TRBV20-1 with TRBJ1-2; D possibly corresponds to TRBD1 (6 bases). Germline CDR1 reads DFQATT; CDR2 reads SNEGSKA (reference sequence). Between the trimmed V and J ends, which lost 7 bases and 8 bases, there was a span of 14 bases. CDR3 length: 11 residues. As DNA, the CDR3 is TGCAGTGGGGGGCAGGCCCGGGGCTACACCTTC. Its translation is CSGGQARGYTF.